A selection of T cell receptor beta chains follows, all from one sample in a study of lung T cells in sarcoidosis with Löfgren's syndrome. From the reads, TCRdb called clonotypes with MiXCR, one entry per CDR3 protein. The table has fewer than 25,000 distinct CDR3 sequences, under 25% seen once. Sequenced material: CD4+ T cells from bronchoalveolar lavage. All receptors derive from a human donor with sarcoidosis (Löfgren's syndrome or another form), or a control subject (not recorded which). CDR3s include the opening cysteine and the closing phenylalanine or tryptophan. A D gene is named only where the DNA matches it firmly. Clone size, where shown, is once, few, many, or a class for clones that have expanded.

j_gene | d_gene | v_gene | abundance | CDR3aa | CDR3nt
TRBJ1-3 | NA | TRBV15 | medium-sized | CATSYSTGLGNTIYF | TGTGCCACCAGCTACTCAACGGGCCTTGGAAACACCATATATTTT
TRBJ1-3 | NA | TRBV20-1 | NA | CSARGSGILANYGNTIYF | TGCAGTGCTAGAGGTTCGGGAATCTTGGCTAACTATGGAAACACCATATATTTT
TRBJ2-2 | TRBD1 | TRBV11-3 | many | CASSPGQGGGELFF | TGTGCCAGCAGCCCGGGACAGGGAGGCGGGGAGCTGTTTTTT
TRBJ2-3 | NA | TRBV6-1 | many | CASNVGGITDTQYF | TGTGCCAGCAACGTAGGGGGGATCACAGATACGCAGTATTTT
TRBJ1-2 | NA | TRBV28 | many | CASGASYGYTF | TGTGCATCGGGGGCCTCCTATGGCTACACCTTC
TRBJ1-5 | NA | TRBV18 | many | CASSNDRQPQHF | TGTGCCAGCTCAAACGACAGGCAGCCCCAGCATTTT
TRBJ2-1 | TRBD2 | TRBV6-2/TRBV6-3 | medium-sized | CASSLLAGGGNEQFF | TGTGCCAGCAGTTTGCTAGCGGGAGGGGGCAATGAGCAGTTCTTC
TRBJ2-1 | NA | TRBV30 | NA | CAWSPGRAEIYNEQFF | TGTGCCTGGTCCCCCGGCCGGGCAGAAATCTACAATGAGCAGTTCTTC
TRBJ2-3 | NA | TRBV5-4 | many | CASRRDLTPDTQYF | TGTGCCAGCAGGAGGGACTTAACCCCCGATACGCAGTATTTT
TRBJ2-3 | TRBD2 | TRBV4-3 | many | CASSQARGGVLYF | TGCGCCAGCAGCCAAGCTCGGGGAGGGGTTCTGTATTTT
TRBJ1-3 | NA | TRBV19 | NA | CASSTHLGTGNTIYF | TGTGCCAGTAGTACCCACTTGGGGACTGGAAACACCATATATTTT
TRBJ2-1 | TRBD2 | TRBV12-3/TRBV12-4 | NA | CASSLRGLAARGSYNEQFF | TGTGCCAGCAGTTTACGGGGACTAGCGGCAAGGGGCTCCTACAATGAGCAGTTCTTC
TRBJ2-7 | TRBD2 | TRBV5-4 | few | CASSFAPTILAGGEQYF | TGTGCCAGCAGCTTCGCACCGACCATTCTAGCGGGGGGCGAGCAGTACTTC
TRBJ1-2 | NA | TRBV6-2/TRBV6-3 | many | CASSYSTAREDYGYTF | TGTGCCAGCAGTTACTCGACTGCCAGGGAGGACTATGGCTACACCTTC
TRBJ1-5 | TRBD1 | TRBV29-1 | NA | CSAWDRVGQPQHF | TGCAGCGCTTGGGACAGGGTGGGTCAGCCCCAGCATTTT
TRBJ1-6 | TRBD1 | TRBV27 | few | CASSLIIRQGGDSPLHF | TGTGCCAGCAGTCTCATAATAAGACAGGGCGGGGATTCACCCCTCCACTTT
TRBJ2-1 | NA | TRBV9 | few | CASSVGADDNEQFF | TGTGCCAGCAGCGTAGGGGCTGACGACAATGAGCAGTTCTTC
TRBJ2-3 | TRBD2 | TRBV20-1 | many | CSARLAGGLQYF | TGCAGTGCTAGACTAGCGGGAGGGTTGCAGTATTTT
TRBJ1-1 | TRBD1 | TRBV18 | few | CASSPQGAVFSEAFF | TGTGCCAGCTCACCCCAGGGGGCGGTTTTCTCTGAAGCTTTCTTT
TRBJ1-1 | TRBD1 | TRBV24-1 | many | CATSGDREGTEAFF | TGTGCCACCAGTGGTGACAGGGAAGGCACTGAAGCTTTCTTT
TRBJ1-2 | NA | TRBV3-1 | NA | CASSPLHYGYTF | TGTGCCAGCAGCCCCCTCCACTATGGCTACACCTTC
TRBJ2-1 | NA | TRBV12-3/TRBV12-4 | NA | CASSLLTGVRNEHFF | TGTGCCAGCAGTTTGTTGACGGGAGTAAGGAATGAGCATTTCTTC
TRBJ1-5 | NA | TRBV7-8 | medium-sized | CASSLDGSAQPQHF | TGTGCCAGCAGCTTAGACGGATCGGCCCAGCCCCAGCATTTT
TRBJ2-7 | NA | TRBV28 | many | CASMRGGYEQYF | TGTGCCAGCATGAGGGGGGGGTACGAGCAGTACTTC
TRBJ2-7 | NA | TRBV28 | medium-sized | CASGYRIGGKTLYEQYF | TGTGCCAGCGGGTACCGCATCGGCGGCAAGACACTCTACGAGCAGTACTTC
TRBJ1-2 | NA | TRBV4-2 | many | CASSQYGEDYGYTF | TGTGCCAGCAGCCAATATGGGGAAGACTATGGCTACACCTTC
TRBJ2-7 | TRBD2 | TRBV18 | many | CASSPKSLGTRVNYEQYF | TGTGCCAGCTCTCCTAAATCTCTCGGGACTAGGGTGAACTACGAGCAGTACTTC
TRBJ1-5 | NA | TRBV6-2/TRBV6-3 | medium-sized | CASSYSGLYQPQHF | TGTGCCAGCAGTTACTCGGGTCTTTACCAGCCCCAGCATTTT
TRBJ2-3 | NA | TRBV29-1 | few | CSQVMGGDTQYF | TGCAGCCAGGTTATGGGTGGAGATACGCAGTATTTT
TRBJ1-5 | TRBD1 | TRBV24-1 | many | CATSDRVGGTGGQPQHF | TGTGCCACCAGTGATCGAGTGGGGGGGACAGGAGGACAGCCCCAGCATTTT
TRBJ1-1 | TRBD1 | TRBV7-9 | once | CASSFFGTEAFF | TGTGCCAGCAGCTTCTTCGGGACAGAAGCTTTCTTC
TRBJ2-2 | TRBD1 | TRBV4-2 | NA | CASSQVRDRDDTGELFF | TGTGCCAGCAGCCAAGTCCGAGACAGGGACGACACCGGGGAGCTGTTTTTT
TRBJ2-1 | TRBD2 | TRBV20-1 | medium-sized | CSARDPQRELHNEQFF | TGCAGTGCTAGAGATCCCCAGCGGGAGCTCCACAATGAGCAGTTCTTC
TRBJ2-7 | NA | TRBV3-1 | few | CASSQAGTQGYEQYF | TGTGCCAGCAGCCAAGCGGGGACACAGGGCTACGAGCAGTACTTC
TRBJ1-6 | NA | TRBV20-1 | many | CSAGWTAYNSPLHF | TGCAGTGCCGGATGGACAGCCTATAATTCACCCCTCCACTTT
TRBJ2-7 | NA | TRBV10-3 | NA | CAISPGRADPNEQYF | TGTGCCATCAGTCCGGGACGGGCTGATCCCAACGAGCAGTACTTC
TRBJ1-1 | NA | TRBV20-1 | many | CSAREGGNTEAFF | TGCAGTGCTAGAGAAGGGGGGAACACTGAAGCTTTCTTT
TRBJ2-7 | NA | TRBV6-1 | medium-sized | CASRKGGTYEQYF | TGTGCCAGCAGAAAGGGGGGGACATACGAGCAGTACTTC
TRBJ1-1 | NA | TRBV7-9 | many | CASSLKRARYTEAFF | TGTGCCAGCAGCTTAAAGAGGGCTCGTTACACTGAAGCTTTCTTT
TRBJ1-5 | NA | TRBV19 | many | CASSRFANRVFSNQPQHF | TGTGCCAGTAGTCGATTCGCGAACAGGGTATTTAGCAATCAGCCCCAGCATTTT
TRBJ1-5 | TRBD1 | TRBV18 | NA | CASSPTGTDSNQPQHF | TGTGCCAGCTCACCCACCGGGACAGATAGCAATCAGCCCCAGCATTTT
TRBJ2-2 | TRBD2 | TRBV20-1 | many | CSATGGGTGELFF | TGCAGTGCCACAGGCGGGGGGACCGGGGAGCTGTTTTTT
TRBJ2-3 | NA | TRBV4-3 | many | CASSFATSTDTQYF | TGCGCCAGCAGTTTCGCGACTAGCACAGATACGCAGTATTTT
TRBJ2-3 | TRBD1 | TRBV10-3 | few | CAISGQGGTDTQYF | TGTGCCATCAGCGGACAGGGTGGCACAGATACGCAGTATTTT
TRBJ1-5 | TRBD1 | TRBV5-4 | few | CASSTDRGRGPQHF | TGTGCCAGCAGCACTGACAGGGGTCGCGGGCCCCAGCATTTT
TRBJ2-7 | NA | TRBV19 | NA | CASSIGASYEQYF | TGTGCCAGTAGTATTGGGGCTTCCTACGAGCAGTACTTC
TRBJ2-5 | TRBD2 | TRBV20-1 | NA | CSARDASGNKQETQHF | TGCAGTGCTAGAGATGCTAGCGGGAATAAGCAAGAGACCCAGCACTTC
TRBJ1-1 | NA | TRBV18 | NA | CASSPPRMVNTEAFF | TGTGCCAGCTCACCACCCAGGATGGTGAACACTGAAGCTTTCTTT
TRBJ1-5 | NA | TRBV18 | NA | CASSPQQNQPQRF | TGTGCCAGCTCTCCCCAACAGAATCAACCCCAGCGTTTC
TRBJ1-2 | NA | TRBV4-2 | medium-sized | CASSQERNYGYTF | TGTGCCAGCAGCCAAGAAAGGAACTATGGCTACACCTTC
TRBJ1-1 | NA | TRBV6-1 | NA | CASSEARGIMSTEAFF | TGTGCCAGCAGCGAAGCGCGCGGGATTATGAGCACTGAAGCTTTCTTT
TRBJ1-1 | NA | TRBV28 | many | CASSIQEATEAFF | TGTGCCAGCAGTATTCAGGAAGCCACTGAAGCTTTCTTT
TRBJ2-2 | NA | TRBV11-2 | many | CASSLDFSSGELFF | TGTGCCAGCAGCTTAGATTTTTCGTCCGGGGAGCTGTTTTTT
TRBJ1-1 | NA | TRBV5-1 | few | CASSFGGSPNTEAFF | TGCGCCAGCAGCTTCGGGGGCAGTCCGAACACTGAAGCTTTCTTT
TRBJ2-1 | TRBD2 | TRBV20-1 | many | CSAREVGGSSYNEQFF | TGCAGTGCTAGAGAGGTCGGGGGGAGCTCCTACAATGAGCAGTTCTTC
TRBJ1-5 | NA | TRBV6-6 | many | CASSYSGSNQPQHF | TGTGCCAGCAGTTACTCCGGCAGTAATCAGCCCCAGCATTTT
TRBJ1-3 | TRBD1 | TRBV4-3 | many | CASSQDLNPQGVFGNTIYF | TGCGCCAGCAGCCAAGATCTTAACCCGCAGGGGGTCTTCGGAAACACCATATATTTT
TRBJ2-7 | NA | TRBV19 | NA | CASSIDRGGYEQYF | TGTGCCAGTAGTATAGACAGGGGGGGCTACGAGCAGTACTTC